Each of the 23 T cell receptor beta chains below was sequenced from the same sample in a study of cytomegalovirus exposure and HLA in healthy donors. The PCR contained 60 Vbeta and 13 Jbeta primers. Only in-frame clones appear in the TCRdb table, and some are missing; sequencing was by immunoSEQ multiplex PCR. This sample has 110,000 or so clones, with over 6.5% found just once. The sample comprised PBMCs. The receptor source for this set is a woman between 40 and 55 years old in good health and CMV-seropositive.

The rearrangement joins TRBV11-2 to TRBJ2-7; D remains ambiguous. V lost 5 bases, J lost 2 bases, and 25 bases lay in between. CDR3 size: 18 residues. CDR1 and CDR2 from the germline V gene are SGHAT and FQNNGV. The CDR3 sequence is CASSPRITMAHSTYEQYF. The CDR3 DNA follows: TGTGCCAGCAGCCCCCGGATCACTATGGCACATTCAACCTACGAGCAGTACTTC.

Turning to this clone: Additional DNA sequences in this sample encode the identical CDR3. The rearrangement uses TRBV30 and TRBJ1-3; tentative D call: TRBD1 (5 bases). The germline CDR1 and CDR2 sequences are GTSNPN and SVGIG (reference sequence). V was cut by 0 bases and J by 1 base, with 10 bases left in between. The CDR3 runs to 15 residues. CDR3 protein: CAWSVTGSSGNTIYF. The DNA for the CDR3 is TGTGCCTGGAGTGTTACAGGCTCATCTGGAAACACCATATATTTT.

The table lists this clone with a few counts. The V gene is TRBV11-2, the J gene TRBJ2-7; no reliable D call. The CDR3 extends over 13 amino acids. Germline CDR1 SGHAT, CDR2 FQNNGV. V shed 5 bases and J shed 2 bases, with 10 bases lying between them. The CDR3 reads CASSLHTTYEQYF. In DNA form, the CDR3 reads TGTGCCAGCAGCCTCCACACCACCTACGAGCAGTACTTC. The complete variable domain, with remaining parts taken from reference TRBV11-2 and TRBJ2-7, reads EAGVAQSPRYKIIEKRQSVAFWCNPISGHATLYWYQQILGQGPKLLIQFQNNGVVDDSQLPKDRFSAERLKGVDSTLKIQPAKLEDSAVYLCASSLHTTYEQYFGPGTRLTVT.

About this clone: The junction departs from the called germline gene at one end, perhaps through a read error. The chain is built from TRBV25-1 and TRBJ2-5, with a tentative D call TRBD2 (6 bases). This CDR3 region has 15 residues. Germline assignment: CDR1 MGHDK and CDR2 SYGVNS. CDR3: CACSASARGQETQYF. The CDR3 region has the DNA TGTGCCTGCAGTGCTTCCGCTCGGGGGCAAGAGACCCAGTACTTC.

This clone was detected a few times. The chain recombines TRBV6-6 with TRBJ1-2; a possible D gene is TRBD1 (6 bases). Trimming took 5 bases from V and 2 from J, leaving 9 bases between them. There are 13 residues in the CDR3. Germline CDR1 and CDR2: MNHNY and SVGAGI (reference sequence). CDR3 in amino acids: CASSPTGNYGYTF. The CDR3 coding sequence is TGTGCCAGCAGTCCTACAGGGAACTATGGCTACACCTTC.

CDR3 sequence: CASQRDLSTGELFF. Here the CDR3 DNA reads TGTGCCAGCCAGAGGGATCTCAGCACCGGGGAGCTGTTTTTT. The chain uses TRBV6-4 and TRBJ2-2, with a possible D match to TRBD2 (5 bases). The CDR3 is 14 residues long. CDR1 and CDR2 (germline): MRHNA, SNTAGT. V lost 8 bases and J lost 4, with 14 bases in between.

This clone was seen a handful of times. This CDR3 is also generated by other DNA sequences in the sample. The chain has TRBV18 and TRBJ2-3; 8 positions match TRBD2. V shed 3 bases and J 6 bases; nucleotides not matched to a gene: 2. The germline V gene encodes CDR1 KGHSH and CDR2 LQKENI. This CDR3 is built from 13 residues. The CDR3 DNA sequence: TGTGCCAGCTCACCCCCGGGGGGGGATACGCAGTATTTT. Translated: CASSPPGGDTQYF.

This chain uses TRBV10-3 with TRBJ2-5; D perhaps matches TRBD1 (6 bases). The closer fit of TRBJ2-7 to the DNA end suggests the J call may be wrong. The V gene's germline CDR1 is ENHRY and CDR2 SYGVKD. There are 14 residues in the CDR3. The CDR3 DNA sequence: TGTGCCATCAGTGAGGGGACACTGGGGTCCGAGCAGTACTTC. Translation: CAISEGTLGSEQYF.

This clone was seen ten or more times. One end of the junction is discordant with germline, which a read error may explain. The rearrangement uses TRBV28 and TRBJ1-5, with 8 bases matching TRBD1. The germline V gene encodes CDR1 MDHEN and CDR2 SYDVKM. CDR3 size: 15 residues. The CDR3 here is CASSLTGQGKQPQHF. In nucleotides, the CDR3 is TGTGCCAGCAGTTTGACTGGACAGGGCAAGCAGCCCCAGCATTTT.

This clone has only a few counts. The chain uses TRBV18 and TRBJ1-1, with D possibly TRBD1 on 5 matching bases. Germline V gene data show CDR1 as KGHSH and CDR2 as LQKENI. This CDR3 is built from 13 residues. The ends were cut back, 5 bases at V and 6 bases at J, with 13 bases in the middle. The CDR3: CASSANGGSEAFF. Written as DNA, the CDR3 is TGTGCCAGCTCAGCCAATGGGGGGTCTGAAGCTTTCTTT.

CDR3 protein: CASSQVRAGGPDTQYF. The CDR3 bases are TGTGCCAGCAGCCAAGTACGAGCGGGGGGGCCAGATACGCAGTATTTT. The rearrangement links TRBV14 to TRBJ2-3, with 10 bases matching TRBD2. The J segment lost 4 bases and the V segment lost 1 base, leaving 5 bases of the junction unmatched. Germline V gives CDR1 SGHDN, CDR2 FVKESK. CDR3 length: 16 residues.

The chain uses TRBV7-9 and TRBJ2-1; D possibly corresponds to TRBD1 (5 bases). The V gene's germline CDR1 is SEHNR and CDR2 FQNEAQ (reference sequence). V lost 5 bases and J 5 bases, leaving 10 bases between the germline ends. The CDR3 is 13 residues long. The chain's CDR3 is CASSPNRHNEQFF. CDR3 nucleotides: TGTGCCAGCAGCCCCAACAGGCACAATGAGCAGTTCTTC.

This clone has only a few counts. V and J are TRBV5-1 and TRBJ2-3; 11 nucleotides agree with TRBD2. The J segment lost 6 bases and the V segment lost 5 bases, leaving 5 bases of the junction unmatched. The CDR3 extends over 14 amino acids. Germline CDR1 SGHRS, CDR2 YFSETQ. The CDR3 sequence is CASSIAGGPDTQYF. The CDR3, as DNA: TGCGCCAGCAGTATAGCGGGGGGGCCTGATACGCAGTATTTT.

This clone was found a few times. The chain joins TRBV11-2 to TRBJ1-6; 8 bases map to TRBD1. V lost 4 bases, J lost 7 bases, and 9 bases stayed unmatched. The CDR3 length is 16 residues. Per the germline V gene, CDR1 is SGHAT and CDR2 is FQNNGV. The CDR3 sequence: CASSSPGQDPNSPLHF. The CDR3, as DNA: TGTGCCAGCAGCTCGCCGGGACAGGACCCAAATTCACCCCTCCACTTT.

V usage is TRBV12-2 and J usage is TRBJ1-2; TRBD1 was called by the table and not checked on the DNA. TRBV12-2 has pseudogene status. This CDR3 is built from 18 residues. The CDR3 reads CASRLPNRVGALNYGYTF. CDR3 in DNA: TGTGCAAGTCGCTTACCAAACAGGGTTGGGGCTTTAAACTATGGCTACACCTTC.

This chain uses TRBV11-2 with TRBJ2-7; D possibly corresponds to TRBD1 (5 bases). Germline-derived CDR1 and CDR2 are SGHAT and FQNNGV. The CDR3 covers 14 residues. V was pared by 4 bases and J by 2 bases, with 12 bases between. The chain's CDR3 is CASSSLDTPYEQYF. The CDR3, as DNA: TGTGCCAGCAGCTCCTTGGACACCCCCTACGAGCAGTACTTC. Drawing the rest from reference TRBV11-2 and TRBJ2-7, the complete variable domain is EAGVAQSPRYKIIEKRQSVAFWCNPISGHATLYWYQQILGQGPKLLIQFQNNGVVDDSQLPKDRFSAERLKGVDSTLKIQPAKLEDSAVYLCASSSLDTPYEQYFGPGTRLTVT.

This clone turned up a few times. The V and J genes are TRBV6-6 and TRBJ1-5; 10 bases are shared with TRBD1. The CDR3 covers 14 residues. The germline gives CDR1 MNHNY, CDR2 SVGAGI (reference sequence). The junction had 4 bases not matched to a gene; V was cut back by 5 bases and J by 6 bases. The CDR3 is CASSPDRGLQPQHF. CDR3 DNA: TGTGCCAGCAGTCCCGACAGGGGGCTTCAGCCCCAGCATTTT.

This clone was recorded a few times. This rearrangement joins TRBV29-1 to TRBJ2-7; D possibly corresponds to TRBD1 (7 bases). The CDR3 loop spans 13 amino acids. Germline V gives CDR1 SQVTM, CDR2 ANQGSEA. Trimming removed 3 bases at V and 6 bases at J, with 15 bases between. As DNA, the CDR3 is TGCAGCGTTGAGGGGCAGGGGGGTGCCGAGCAGTACTTC. It codes for CSVEGQGGAEQYF.

A few counts support this clone. The chain combines TRBV7-3 with TRBJ1-3, with 7 bases matching TRBD1. Unmatched junction bases numbered 3, after V lost 5 bases and J lost 2 bases. Germline values: CDR1 SGHTA, CDR2 FQGTGA. CDR3 length equals 14 residues. The CDR3, as DNA: TGTGCCAGCAGCCCAGGGGGGCCTGGAAACACCATATATTTT. Amino acid sequence: CASSPGGPGNTIYF.

A note on this clone: Its ends do not fully match the called genes, so a read error is possible. The J gene is TRBJ1-1, the V gene TRBV27, with 7 positions matching TRBD1. This CDR3 has 14 amino acids. Germline CDR1 and CDR2: MNHEY and SMNVEV (reference sequence). CDR3 amino acids: CASSHQTGNIEAFF. The CDR3 DNA is TGTGCCAGCAGCCACCAGACAGGGAACATTGAAGCTTTCTTT.

This clone has more than one count but fewer than ten. This chain links TRBV19 with TRBJ1-5; a possible D gene is TRBD1 (6 bases). Germline lookup yields CDR1 LNHDA and CDR2 SQIVND (reference sequence). This CDR3 comprises 16 residues. V was pared by 4 bases and J by 5 bases, with 18 bases between. CDR3 sequence (DNA): TGTGCCAGTAGTAGTATACAGGGTCTTTCCTATCAGCCCCAGCATTTT. Protein: CASSSIQGLSYQPQHF.

V is TRBV19 and J is TRBJ1-3; D may be TRBD1 (6 bases). V dropped 4 bases and J dropped 3 bases, with 13 bases sitting between them. Germline loops: CDR1 LNHDA, CDR2 SQIVND (reference sequence). The CDR3 covers 15 residues. The CDR3 bases are TGTGCCAGTAGTACCCACAGGGACGGTGGAAACACCATATATTTT. Protein sequence: CASSTHRDGGNTIYF.

J is TRBJ1-2 and V is TRBV15; 9 bases match TRBD1. Trimming cost V 5 bases and J 9 bases; bases outside gene matches: 7. Germline V gene sequence: CDR1 LNHNV, CDR2 YYDKDF (reference sequence). The CDR3 contains 13 residues. The CDR3: CATSAGQGTSYTF. DNA of the CDR3: TGTGCCACCAGCGCGGGACAGGGAACTAGCTACACCTTC.